The present T cell receptor beta chain was sequenced within a study of PD-1 blockade in classical Hodgkin lymphoma. Notes on the study in general: Compared with healthy donors, newly diagnosed patients reportedly showed lower baseline TCR diversity. Possibly reflecting disease activity or prior therapy, repertoire differences have causes that remain undefined.

Specified time point: newly diagnosed, previously untreated cHL patient sample. Starting with thawed PBMCs, CD4+ T cells were purified by magnetic negative selection. As a comparison, the study used PBMCs from newly diagnosed, untreated classical Hodgkin lymphoma. Turning to this clone: What it binds is not known.

The CDR3 runs 11 residues. CDR1 SQVTM and CDR2 ANQGSEA come from the germline V gene. V dropped 5 bases and J dropped 5 bases, with 6 bases sitting between them. Sequencing used immunoSEQ multiplex PCR; TCRdb keeps in-frame clones, though not all of them. The sample holds approximately 26,000 clones, about 90% seen once. The chain is built from TRBV29-1 and TRBJ1-4; D remains unclear. Sample: CD4+ T cells from blood. This TCR was recovered from a human donor with classical Hodgkin lymphoma. The CDR3: CSVLENEKLFF. CDR3 DNA: TGCAGCGTTCTTGAAAATGAAAAACTGTTTTTT.